This T cell receptor beta chain was profiled in a study of T cells after yellow fever vaccination (dated by TCRdb to about 2019). As for the study more broadly: The SMART-Seq v4 Ultra Low Input RNA kit was used to prepare libraries from fractions with low cell numbers. Bulk PBMC replicates and cell subsets were isolated from blood drawn at multiple timepoints before and after both primary and secondary immunization. Bulk TCR alpha and beta repertoires were sequenced longitudinally to track T-cell clones before and after primary and booster YFV17D yellow fever vaccination. The cohort comprised two healthy male donors, one aged 18 to 29 and one aged 30 to 39 years. Paper-wide results and their limitations: Only two donors were included in the study, so the extent to which the findings can be generalized is limited. The secondary T-cell response was found to be weaker but faster than the primary response, with a peak reached on day 5 rather than on day 15. Computational filtering was required because FACS-sorted repertoires could contain abundant contaminating clonotypes from the bulk population. A small fraction of clonotypes appeared in both the CD4 and CD8 compartments, likely as a result of convergent recombination. After the booster, most clones that had expanded after primary vaccination were detected again (approximately 96% of CD4 and around nine tenths of CD8), suggesting broad maintenance of memory.

In the paper's terms, the treatment or condition label means: live attenuated yellow fever vaccine strain. PBMCs were isolated from peripheral blood using a standard Ficoll-Paque protocol. Dynabeads CD4 and CD8 positive selection kits were used to isolate CD4 and CD8 T-cell fractions. RNA was extracted with TriZol from bulk PBMCs, CD4 and CD8 fractions, and dextramer-positive and dextramer-negative fractions. Comment on this clonotype: Its cognate antigen has yet to be identified. There are no base qualities to consult, and no much larger clone falls within one base.

TCR cDNA was made using 5'RACE template switching, a step that added a universal primer site and unique molecular identifiers. Priming of cDNA synthesis was performed from both the TCR alpha and TCR beta constant segments. Library amplification used two PCR steps, and the second PCR step added sample barcodes and sequencing adapters. Sequencing of libraries was performed on Illumina HiSeq 2500 (2x100 bp) or NovaSeq (2x150 bp). Per the authors' processing: MIGEC handled demultiplexing of reads and collapsing into UMI consensus sequences, while MiXCR performed V(D)J alignment. Vaccine-responding clonotypes were defined with edgeR using replicate PBMC samples, requiring FDR below 0.01 and a log2 fold change above 5 up to day 15. Each bulk clonotype received a CD4 or CD8 identity based on whether the sequenced CD4 or CD8 repertoire contained that clonotype at higher abundance. Using fastp trimming at Q25 and MiXCR clonotype assembly, TCRdb reanalyzed the public sequencing data and kept in-frame beta chains. Each record represents a unique CDR3 protein, reported with the most common genes and DNA among its rows. TCRdb, not the original authors, processed these V and J calls. This sample lists some 250,000 distinct CDR3 sequences; about 7% were detected once. The ten largest make up about 0.85% of the sample.

CDR1 and CDR2 were assigned from the germline V gene as SNHLY and FYNNEI. V and J lose 4 bases and 5 bases, and a span of 19 bases separates them. There are 16 amino acids in the CDR3, from cysteine to phenylalanine inclusive. Only CDR3 DNA is held: 48 bases, read in frame from base 1. The sequence links TRBV2 to TRBJ2-3; D gene: possibly TRBD1, on 7 matching bases. This sequence was found in a man between 25 and 39 years old who received the YFV17D yellow fever vaccine. The sample in question was CD4+ T cells sorted from PBMCs, obtained 15 days after the yellow fever booster vaccination. At the DNA level, the sequence is TGTGCCAGCAGTGGGGCGGGACAGCGCTTGAAAGATACGCAGTATTTT. This gives the protein CASSGAGQRLKDTQYF.